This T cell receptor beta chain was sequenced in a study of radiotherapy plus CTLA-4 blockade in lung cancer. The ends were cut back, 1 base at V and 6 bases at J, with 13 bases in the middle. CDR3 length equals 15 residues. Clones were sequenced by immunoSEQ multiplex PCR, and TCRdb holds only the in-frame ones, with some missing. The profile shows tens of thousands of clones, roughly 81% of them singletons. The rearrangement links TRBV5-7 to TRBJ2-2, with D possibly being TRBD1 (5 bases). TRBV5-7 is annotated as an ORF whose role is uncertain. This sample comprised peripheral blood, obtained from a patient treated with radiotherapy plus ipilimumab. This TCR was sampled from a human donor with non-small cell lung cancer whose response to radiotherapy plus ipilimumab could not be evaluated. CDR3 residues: CASSLCRGGSGELFF. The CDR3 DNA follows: TGTGCCAGCAGCTTGTGTAGGGGTGGCTCCGGGGAGCTGTTTTTT.